The T cell receptor beta chain under discussion was sequenced for a study of cytomegalovirus exposure and HLA in healthy donors. Study summary: A data release that came early held tens of millions of unique TCRs from HLA-typed donors.

Per the germline V gene, CDR1 is MNHNS and CDR2 is SASEGT. The CDR3 runs to 15 residues. V was pared by 3 bases and J by 4 bases, with 4 bases of the junction left unmatched. It was with 60 Vbeta and 13 Jbeta primers that the PCR ran. Profiled with immunoSEQ multiplex PCR; TCRdb holds only in-frame clones, not every one. The table shows around 160,000 clones, with more than 70% occurring only once. Comment on this clone: What it recognizes is unknown.

Study-wide results and limits: Published work reported that the classifier diagnosed cytomegalovirus status with high specificity and sensitivity. Segments of the TCR beta V type were, in most cases, productive about 90% or about 30% of the time in an earlier analysis.

The genes are TRBV6-1 and TRBJ2-3, with TRBD1 identical over 10 bases. This clonotype originated in a woman between 40 and 55 years old in good health and CMV-seropositive. Sequencing was performed on PBMCs. The CDR3 DNA reads as TGTGCCAGCAGTGAGGGACAGGGGTCCGCAGATACGCAGTATTTT. It yields the protein CASSEGQGSADTQYF.